This T cell receptor beta chain was sequenced during a study of cytomegalovirus exposure and HLA in healthy donors. Trimming pared 6 bases from V and 8 bases from J, leaving 16 bases between. The CDR3 totals 13 residues. The germline V gene encodes CDR1 LGHNA and CDR2 YNFKEQ. Measured with immunoSEQ multiplex PCR; TCRdb has only the in-frame clones, and not every one. The sample consists of around 150,000 clones, nearly 90% of them appearing once. The receptor comes from a woman in her late teens or twenties in good health and CMV-seropositive. The rearrangement links TRBV4-2 to TRBJ1-2, with D perhaps matching TRBD1 (5 bases). The sequenced sample was PBMCs. CDR3 in amino acids: CASSGQGKSGYTF. CDR3 sequence (DNA): TGTGCCAGCAGTGGGCAGGGTAAATCCGGCTACACCTTC.